Below, 22 T cell receptor beta chains from the same sample are listed, as sequenced in a study of PD-1 blockade in classical Hodgkin lymphoma. Time point meaning: cycle 4 day 1 (C4D1), after 5 to 7 weeks of nivolumab. Each patient experienced a relapse that followed autologous stem cell transplantation, and brentuximab vedotin exposure varied. The method was immunoSEQ multiplex PCR; TCRdb's version includes in-frame clones alone and lacks a portion of them. Altogether about 27,000 clones are present, approximately 72% being singletons, with the ten largest covering about 3.6%. The sequencing used peripheral blood mononuclear cells (PBMCs), collected before the fourth cycle of nivolumab. These receptors were collected from a human donor with classical Hodgkin lymphoma.

A single count supports this clone. In DNA, the CDR3 is TGTGCCAGCAGCCCCCAAACCTACAATGAGCAGTTCTTC. Translating it yields CASSPQTYNEQFF. The chain recombines TRBV13 with TRBJ2-1; D remains unclear. V lost 5 bases, J lost 2 bases, and 7 bases lay in between. Germline CDR1 reads PRHDT; CDR2 reads FYEKMQ (reference sequence). CDR3 length: 13 residues. The whole variable domain, filled in from reference TRBV13 and TRBJ2-1, reads AAGVIQSPRHLIKEKRETATLKCYPIPRHDTVYWYQQGPGQDPQFLISFYEKMQSDKGSIPDRFSAQQFSDYHSELNMSSLELGDSALYFCASSPQTYNEQFFGPGTRLTVL.

The chain is built from TRBV25-1 and TRBJ2-7; 10 bases are a match to TRBD2. CDR1 and CDR2 from the germline V gene are MGHDK and SYGVNS. V shed 6 bases and J 0 bases; nucleotides not matched to a gene: 8. There are 16 residues in the CDR3. The CDR3 DNA reads TGTGCCAGCAGCGGCCCCGGACTAGCGGCCTCCTACGAGCAGTACTTC. Translating it yields CASSGPGLAASYEQYF.

The J gene is TRBJ2-7, the V gene TRBV28; D unclear. Trimming shortened V by 2 bases and J by 2 bases, and 4 bases separated the two germline ends. There are 12 residues in the CDR3. Germline lookup yields CDR1 MDHEN and CDR2 SYDVKM. CDR3 sequence: CASSLTTYEQYF. CDR3 coding DNA: TGTGCCAGCAGTTTAACCACCTACGAGCAGTACTTC. Looking up the rest from reference TRBV28 and TRBJ2-7 gives the full variable domain: DVKVTQSSRYLVKRTGEKVFLECVQDMDHENMFWYRQDPGLGLRLIYFSYDVKMKEKGDIPEGYSVSREKKERFSLILESASTNQTSMYLCASSLTTYEQYFGPGTRLTVT.

J is TRBJ2-5 and V is TRBV18; D might be TRBD1 or TRBD2, each matching 5 bases. This CDR3 comprises 13 residues. V lost 6 bases to trimming and J lost 2 bases, with 10 bases between them. The V gene's germline CDR1 is KGHSH and CDR2 LQKENI. The CDR3: CASSGTRQETQYF. The CDR3 bases are TGTGCCAGCTCGGGGACGAGGCAAGAGACCCAGTACTTC.

This chain links TRBV6-5 with TRBJ1-1; TRBD1 agrees at 7 bases. Germline V gene sequence: CDR1 MNHEY, CDR2 SVGAGI. V lost 0 bases to trimming and J lost 6 bases; unmatched junction nucleotides: 7. The CDR3 is 15 amino acids. CDR3 bases: TGTGCCAGCAGTTACTCGAATACAGGGGACGCTGAAGCTTTCTTT. Translating gives CASSYSNTGDAEAFF.

This chain uses TRBV5-1 with TRBJ2-5; D call uncertain. This CDR3 spans 13 amino acids. The germline CDR1 and CDR2 sequences are SGHRS and YFSETQ. V was pared by 2 bases and J by 1 base, with 6 bases between. The CDR3 sequence is CASSFPSQETQYF. In DNA, the CDR3 is TGCGCCAGCAGCTTCCCTTCCCAAGAGACCCAGTACTTC.

This sequence joins TRBV4-1 and TRBJ1-3; D is ambiguous. Germline V gives CDR1 MGHRA, CDR2 YSYEKL. The V end was cut by 3 bases, the J end by 2 bases, with 14 bases between. The CDR3 totals 16 residues. Written as DNA, the CDR3 is TGCGCCAGCAGCCACGCAGAGGGATACGCTGGAAACACCATATATTTT. It translates to CASSHAEGYAGNTIYF.

As DNA, the CDR3 is TGTGCCAGCAGCCCAGAGGCGACAGGGGTCTATGGCTACACCTTC. The encoded protein is CASSPEATGVYGYTF. The chain links TRBV7-2 to TRBJ1-2, with 8 bases identical to TRBD1. This CDR3 contains 15 residues. The junction had 9 bases not matched to a gene; V was cut back by 5 bases and J by 4 bases. Looked up from germline, CDR1 is SGHTA and CDR2 is FQGNSA. Supplemented by reference TRBV7-2 and TRBJ1-2, the full variable domain reads GAGVSQSPSNKVTEKGKDVELRCDPISGHTALYWYRQSLGQGLEFLIYFQGNSAPDKSGLPSDRFSAERTGGSVSTLTIQRTQQEDSAVYLCASSPEATGVYGYTFGSGTRLTVV.

This chain joins TRBV4-1 and TRBJ2-1, with TRBD1 matching 11 bases. The V segment lost 3 bases and the J segment 4 bases; nucleotides outside the gene matches: 2. CDR1 is MGHRA and CDR2 is YSYEKL in the germline V gene. The CDR3 runs 15 residues. Written as DNA, the CDR3 is TGCGCCAGCAGCCAGGGGACAGGGGGTTACAATGAGCAGTTCTTC. Translating gives CASSQGTGGYNEQFF.

This chain links TRBV18 with TRBJ1-5; 8 nucleotides line up with TRBD1. Trimming at V came to 3 bases and at J to 7 bases, leaving 5 bases not matched to a gene. The CDR3 is 14 amino acids. CDR1 is KGHSH, CDR2 LQKENI, per germline. Here the CDR3 DNA reads TGTGCCAGCTCACCTTCAGGGGGCGAGCAGCCCCAGCATTTT. This translates into CASSPSGGEQPQHF.

This sequence joins TRBV4-3 and TRBJ2-5; 9 bases match TRBD1. With V trimmed by 0 bases and J by 5 bases, 10 bases remained unmatched. Germline CDR1 is LGHNA and CDR2 is YSLEER. The CDR3 has 17 amino acids. CDR3 loop: CASSQDWDREREETQYF. The CDR3 DNA is TGCGCCAGCAGCCAAGATTGGGACAGGGAAAGAGAGGAGACCCAGTACTTC.

This chain connects TRBV5-5 to TRBJ1-3; D unclear. V was clipped by 0 bases and J by 2 bases, with 6 bases between them. CDR3 length equals 14 residues. CDR1 is SGHKS, CDR2 YYEKEE, per germline (reference sequence). CDR3 sequence (DNA): TGTGCCAGCAGCTTGGGTCCGGCTGGAAACACCATATATTTT. Its protein is CASSLGPAGNTIYF. Full variable domain (rest looked up from reference TRBV5-5 and TRBJ1-3): DAGVTQSPTHLIKTRGQQVTLRCSPISGHKSVSWYQQVLGQGPQFIFQYYEKEERGRGNFPDRFSARQFPNYSSELNVNALLLGDSALYLCASSLGPAGNTIYFGEGSWLTVV.

CDR3 sequence: CASRRASRLDYGYTF. The CDR3 nucleotides are TGCGCCAGCAGGAGAGCGTCACGACTGGACTATGGCTACACCTTC. The rearrangement links TRBV5-1 to TRBJ1-2; D is unclear. CDR1 is SGHRS and CDR2 is YFSETQ in the germline V gene. Trimming removed 5 bases at V and 3 bases at J, with 17 bases between. This CDR3 is built from 15 residues.

The rearrangement uses TRBV6-5 and TRBJ1-2; 9 nucleotides agree with TRBD1. The CDR3 is 14 amino acids. V trimming: 5 bases; J trimming: 6 bases; junction bases outside the gene matches: 7. Germline CDR1 MNHEY, CDR2 SVGAGI. Here the CDR3 DNA reads TGTGCCAGCAGTCGAACAGGGGGCGCGGATGGCTACACCTTC. Encoded protein: CASSRTGGADGYTF.

The chain links TRBV19 to TRBJ1-2; D gene uncertain. Germline V lookup: CDR1 LNHDA, CDR2 SQIVND (reference sequence). The V end was cut by 3 bases, the J end by 8 bases, with 13 bases between. The CDR3 loop spans 13 amino acids. The CDR3 DNA sequence: TGTGCCAGTAGTATCGGATGGGAAGGGGGCTACACCTTC. Amino acids: CASSIGWEGGYTF. The variable domain in full, with the rest retrieved from reference TRBV19 and TRBJ1-2, is DGGITQSPKYLFRKEGQNVTLSCEQNLNHDAMYWYRQDPGQGLRLIYYSQIVNDFQKGDIAEGYSVSREKKESFPLTVTSAQKNPTAFYLCASSIGWEGGYTFGSGTRLTVV.

The chain links TRBV15 to TRBJ2-1; 10 bases align to TRBD2. Germline lookup yields CDR1 LNHNV and CDR2 YYDKDF (reference sequence). This CDR3 has 14 amino acids. The V gene end was trimmed by 4 bases and the J gene end by 7 bases; junction bases not matched to a gene: 4. CDR3 in amino acids: CATSKLAGPNEQFF. The CDR3, as DNA: TGTGCCACCAGCAAACTAGCGGGACCGAATGAGCAGTTCTTC.

CDR3 sequence (DNA): TGTGCCAGCAGCTTAGGGACGACTATGAACACTGAAGCTTTCTTT. This gives the protein CASSLGTTMNTEAFF. V usage is TRBV7-6 and J usage is TRBJ1-1; D ambiguous. The V and J ends lost 1 base and 0 bases respectively, with 9 bases between them. Germline CDR1 is SGHVS and CDR2 is FNYEAQ. The CDR3 loop spans 15 amino acids.

The chain has TRBV27 and TRBJ2-2; a weak D match, TRBD1 (6 bases). The CDR3 loop spans 15 amino acids. Germline lookup yields CDR1 MNHEY and CDR2 SMNVEV (reference sequence). V lost 2 bases and J 4 bases, leaving 11 bases between the germline ends. CDR3 sequence: CASSLQGTGTGELFF. The CDR3 region has the DNA TGTGCCAGCAGTTTACAGGGGACGGGCACCGGGGAGCTGTTTTTT.

The chain has TRBV4-1 and TRBJ2-1; D tentatively reads TRBD1 or TRBD2 (6 bases each). In germline, CDR1 is MGHRA, CDR2 YSYEKL. Deletions cut 5 bases from V and 7 bases from J, with 24 bases between. The CDR3 spans 17 residues. The CDR3 coding sequence is TGCGCCAGCAGCTTCCCATGGGGGGCGGACCCGTCGAATGAGCAGTTCTTC. This encodes CASSFPWGADPSNEQFF.

This clone is deemed medium-sized. The rearrangement links TRBV6-6 to TRBJ1-3; D not resolved. V gave up 6 bases and J gave up 7 bases, with 19 bases separating them. The CDR3 length is 15 residues. The germline gives CDR1 MNHNY, CDR2 SVGAGI (reference sequence). CDR3 bases: TGTGCCAGCAGAGAGAACTCACATTCGGGGAACACCATATATTTT. It encodes CASRENSHSGNTIYF.

J is TRBJ2-3 and V is TRBV5-1; D might be TRBD1 or TRBD2, each matching 5 bases. This CDR3 contains 14 residues. V lost 7 bases, J lost 4 bases, and 16 bases lay in between. Germline CDR1 SGHRS, CDR2 YFSETQ. The CDR3 reads CASAPGAGSDTQYF. The CDR3 DNA reads TGCGCCAGCGCCCCTGGGGCGGGTTCAGATACGCAGTATTTT.

V gene TRBV7-2 combines with J gene TRBJ2-2, with D hard to call. Trimming cost V 1 base and J 7 bases, with 4 bases left between them. The CDR3 loop spans 12 amino acids. Germline CDR1 and CDR2: SGHTA and FQGNSA. The CDR3 DNA is TGTGCCAGCAGCTTAGAGGTCGGGGAGCTGTTTTTT. Its protein is CASSLEVGELFF. The full variable domain, completed using reference TRBV7-2 and TRBJ2-2, is GAGVSQSPSNKVTEKGKDVELRCDPISGHTALYWYRQSLGQGLEFLIYFQGNSAPDKSGLPSDRFSAERTGGSVSTLTIQRTQQEDSAVYLCASSLEVGELFFGEGSRLTVL.